The TCR beta chain described here comes from a study of CD8 T cells in Susac syndrome. Regarding the study as a whole: Individuals included in the TCR sequencing and HLA analysis were acknowledged by the study to be relatively few in number.

Worth noting for this clonotype: Its antigen is unknown.

Trimming left V 3 bases short and J 0 bases short, with 9 bases between. The CDR3 is made up of 15 amino acids. Reverse transcription of 0.5 to 1 ug RNA was performed with random hexamers. TCRdb re-called the immunoSEQ multiplex PCR reads with MiXCR, one entry per CDR3 protein. The sample includes 130,000 or so distinct CDR3 sequences, around 94% of them seen just once. Sequencing of TCR beta drew on CD8+ and CD4+ T cells from blood. TEMRA cells were FACS-enriched, with CD8+ and CD4+ T cells isolated negatively. The sequence came from a human donor in good health. This chain connects TRBV12-3 or TRBV12-4 to TRBJ2-1; D not certain. The sample consisted of CD4+ T cells from PBMCs. Written as DNA, the CDR3 is TGTGCCAGCAGTTTGAGGCCATACTCCTACAATGAGCAGTTCTTC. This translates into CASSLRPYSYNEQFF.